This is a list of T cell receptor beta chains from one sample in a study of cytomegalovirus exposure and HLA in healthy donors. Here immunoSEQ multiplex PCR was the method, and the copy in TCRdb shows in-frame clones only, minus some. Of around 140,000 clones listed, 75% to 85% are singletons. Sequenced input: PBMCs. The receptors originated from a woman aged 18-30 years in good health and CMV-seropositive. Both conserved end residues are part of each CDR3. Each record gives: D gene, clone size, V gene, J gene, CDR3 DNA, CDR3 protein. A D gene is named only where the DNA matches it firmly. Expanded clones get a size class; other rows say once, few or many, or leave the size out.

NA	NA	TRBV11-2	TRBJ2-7	TGTGCCAGCAGCTTAGAAGCGGTCACGAGCTCCTACGAGCAGTACTTC	CASSLEAVTSSYEQYF
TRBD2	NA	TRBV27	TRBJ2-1	TGTGCCAGCAGCCTTTCGGGGGGTTCCTCCTACAATGAGCAGTTCTTC	CASSLSGGSSYNEQFF
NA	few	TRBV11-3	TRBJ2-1	TGTGCCAGCAGTTTAATCGGGGTCCCCTACAATGAGCAGTTCTTC	CASSLIGVPYNEQFF
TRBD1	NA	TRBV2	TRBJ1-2	TGTGCCAGCCGGGTAGAGTTAGGGACAGGAGCTAACTATGGCTACACCTTC	CASRVELGTGANYGYTF
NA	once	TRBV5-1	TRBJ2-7	TGCGCCAGCAGCTTGGCGGCCGGGATCAGGAACGAGCAGTACTTC	CASSLAAGIRNEQYF
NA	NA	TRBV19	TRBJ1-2	TGTGCCAGTAGTATAGACCTATGGACAGAAACCGGATACCCCGGAGTCTATGGCTACACCTTC	CASSIDLWTETGYPGVYGYTF
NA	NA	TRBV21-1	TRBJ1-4	TGTGCCAGCAGCAAGAGGGGGATGTTCCGGGACGGAGAGAAGAATGAAAAACTGTTTTTT	CASSKRGMFRDGEKNEKLFF
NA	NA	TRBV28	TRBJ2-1	TGTGCCAGCTCGGGGAGGCCGTACAATGAGCAGTTCTTC	CASSGRPYNEQFF
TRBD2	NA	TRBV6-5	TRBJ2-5	TGTGCCAGCAGTCTGGGCGGGAGGGTCCGAGAGACCCAGTACTTC	CASSLGGRVRETQYF
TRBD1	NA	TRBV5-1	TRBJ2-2	TGCGCCAGCAGCACACAACAGGGGGGGGAGCTGTTTTTT	CASSTQQGGELFF
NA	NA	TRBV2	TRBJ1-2	TGTGCCAGCAGTAGTGTGCGGGGTTTGCGCTATGGCTACACCTTC	CASSSVRGLRYGYTF
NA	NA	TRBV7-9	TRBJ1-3	TGTGCCAGCAGCTCCATGGGCAGGGCTTATGGAAACACCATATATTTT	CASSSMGRAYGNTIYF
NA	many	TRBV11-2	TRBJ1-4	TGTGCCAGCAGGCCCGCGCGAGGACTCGAAGAGGAAAAACTGTTTTTT	CASRPARGLEEEKLFF
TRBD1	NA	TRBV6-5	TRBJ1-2	TGTGCCAGCAGTGGTGACAGGGTTTTTGGCTACACCTTC	CASSGDRVFGYTF
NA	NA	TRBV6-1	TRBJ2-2	TGTGCCAGCAGTTCCAAATCGTCGGCCGGGGAGCTGTTTTTT	CASSSKSSAGELFF
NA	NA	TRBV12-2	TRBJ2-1	TGTGCAAGTCGCTTAGAAGAGGGACAGCCGTTCTACAATGAGCAGTTCTTC	CASRLEEGQPFYNEQFF
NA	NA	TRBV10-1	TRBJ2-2	TGCGCCAGCAGTGAGGGCAGATACACCGGGGAGCTGTTTTTT	CASSEGRYTGELFF
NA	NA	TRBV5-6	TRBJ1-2	TGTGCCAGCAGCGGCGGACACAGCTATGGCTACACCTTC	CASSGGHSYGYTF
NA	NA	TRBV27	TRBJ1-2	TGTGCCAGCAGGGCCTGGGCGGGGGGCGATGGCTACACCTTC	CASRAWAGGDGYTF
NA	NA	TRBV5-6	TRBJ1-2	TGTGCCAGCAGTGGGGGACTCTATAACTATGGCTACACCTTC	CASSGGLYNYGYTF
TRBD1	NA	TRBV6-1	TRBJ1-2	TGTGCCAGCAGTGGATTAAAACAGGGGGCGGTTGGCTACACCTTC	CASSGLKQGAVGYTF
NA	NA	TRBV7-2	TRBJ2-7	TGTGCCAGCAGCAATAGCGGGCAGGGGACCTACGAGCAGTACTTC	CASSNSGQGTYEQYF
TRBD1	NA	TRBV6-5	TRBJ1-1	TGTGCCAGCAGTTACAGGGGACAGCACACTGAAGCTTTCTTT	CASSYRGQHTEAFF
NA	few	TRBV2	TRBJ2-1	TGTGCCAGCAGAAAAGGGGGGGTCTCATTGGGGAGTGAGCAGTTCTTC	CASRKGGVSLGSEQFF
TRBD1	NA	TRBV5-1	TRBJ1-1	TGCGCCAGCAGCTTACCTGGACAGGGGATTATCGACACTGAAGCTTTCTTT	CASSLPGQGIIDTEAFF
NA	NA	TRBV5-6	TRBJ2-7	TGTGCCAGCAGCTTCATTCAGGTTGGTTCCTACGAGCAGTACTTC	CASSFIQVGSYEQYF
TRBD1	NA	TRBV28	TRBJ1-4	TGTGCCAGCAGTTTATATATTGGGGCAGGGGGAGGTAATGAAAAACTGTTTTTT	CASSLYIGAGGGNEKLFF
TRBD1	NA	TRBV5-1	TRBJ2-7	TGCGCCAGCAGCCCCGGACAGGGCGCAACCTACGAGCAGTACTTC	CASSPGQGATYEQYF
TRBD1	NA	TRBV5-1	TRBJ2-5	TGCGCCAGCAGCCCGAATTCGGGACAGCAAGAGACCCAGTACTTC	CASSPNSGQQETQYF
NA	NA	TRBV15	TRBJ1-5	TGTGCCACCAGCAGCGACAGGAATCAGCCCCAGCATTTT	CATSSDRNQPQHF
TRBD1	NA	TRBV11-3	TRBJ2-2	TGTGCCAGCAGCTACGGACAGGGTAGCACCGGGGAGCTGTTTTTT	CASSYGQGSTGELFF
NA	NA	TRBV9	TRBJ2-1	TGTGCCAGCAGCGTAGAACAGAGCTCCTACAATGAGCAGTTCTTC	CASSVEQSSYNEQFF
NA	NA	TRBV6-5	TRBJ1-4	TGTGCCAGCAGTTCCGGACGGAGGATTAATGAAAAACTGTTTTTT	CASSSGRRINEKLFF
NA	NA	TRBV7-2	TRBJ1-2	TGTGCCAGCAGCCCCCTCCGGACAGACCTCTATGGCTACACCTTC	CASSPLRTDLYGYTF
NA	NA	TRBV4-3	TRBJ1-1	TGCGCCAGCAGCCAGACCGGAGGCCATGGAGCTTTCTTT	CASSQTGGHGAFF
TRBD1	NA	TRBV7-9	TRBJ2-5	TGTGCCAGCACCGACTCGGACCCCGGACAGGGAATTTTCCAAGAGACCCAGTACTTC	CASTDSDPGQGIFQETQYF
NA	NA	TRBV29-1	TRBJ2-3	TGCAGCGTTGCCAGGGCAGATACGCAGTATTTT	CSVARADTQYF
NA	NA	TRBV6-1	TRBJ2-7	TGTGCCAGCAGTGAAGGGTCTGGCACCCTTTACGAGCAGTACTTC	CASSEGSGTLYEQYF
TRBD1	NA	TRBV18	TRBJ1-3	TGTGCCAGCTCACCACCTGGAACAGGGGGTCGCTCTGGAAACACCATATATTTT	CASSPPGTGGRSGNTIYF
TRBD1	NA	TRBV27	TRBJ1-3	TGTGCCAGTTGGACAGGTACTGGAAACACCATATATTTT	CASWTGTGNTIYF
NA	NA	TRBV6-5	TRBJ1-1	TGTGCCAGCAGCTTCAGGGGATACACTGAAGCTTTCTTT	CASSFRGYTEAFF
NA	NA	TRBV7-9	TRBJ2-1	TGTGCCAGCAGGAGCGCGGGGCTCGACAATGAGCAGTTCTTC	CASRSAGLDNEQFF
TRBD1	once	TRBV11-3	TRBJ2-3	TGTGCCAGCAGCCCGACAGGGAGTACAGATACGCAGTATTTT	CASSPTGSTDTQYF
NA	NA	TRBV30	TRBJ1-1	TGTGCCTGGAGTTTTCGACCCGGGATGGACACTGAAGCTTTCTTT	CAWSFRPGMDTEAFF
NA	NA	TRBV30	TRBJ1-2	TGTGCCTGGAGTGGACAGGAAGACTATGGCTACACCTTC	CAWSGQEDYGYTF
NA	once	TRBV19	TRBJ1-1	TGTGCCAGTAGTATCAGAGGACAGCCAAACACTGAAGCTTTCTTT	CASSIRGQPNTEAFF
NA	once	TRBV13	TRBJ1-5	TGTGCCAGCAGCTTAGGCCACAGGCGCCATTTAAATAGCAATCAGCCCCAGCATTTT	CASSLGHRRHLNSNQPQHF
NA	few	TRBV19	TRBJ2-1	TGTGCCAGTAGTGATCCAGGGAAAGTTCGTAATGAGCAGTTCTTC	CASSDPGKVRNEQFF
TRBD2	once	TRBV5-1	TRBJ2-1	TGCGCCAGCAGCTTCAGACTAGCGGGGAGTGTCGACAATGAGCAGTTCTTC	CASSFRLAGSVDNEQFF
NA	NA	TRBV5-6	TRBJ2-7	TGTGCCAGCAGCTTGGGCTCAGGGGTCTACGAGCAGTACTTC	CASSLGSGVYEQYF